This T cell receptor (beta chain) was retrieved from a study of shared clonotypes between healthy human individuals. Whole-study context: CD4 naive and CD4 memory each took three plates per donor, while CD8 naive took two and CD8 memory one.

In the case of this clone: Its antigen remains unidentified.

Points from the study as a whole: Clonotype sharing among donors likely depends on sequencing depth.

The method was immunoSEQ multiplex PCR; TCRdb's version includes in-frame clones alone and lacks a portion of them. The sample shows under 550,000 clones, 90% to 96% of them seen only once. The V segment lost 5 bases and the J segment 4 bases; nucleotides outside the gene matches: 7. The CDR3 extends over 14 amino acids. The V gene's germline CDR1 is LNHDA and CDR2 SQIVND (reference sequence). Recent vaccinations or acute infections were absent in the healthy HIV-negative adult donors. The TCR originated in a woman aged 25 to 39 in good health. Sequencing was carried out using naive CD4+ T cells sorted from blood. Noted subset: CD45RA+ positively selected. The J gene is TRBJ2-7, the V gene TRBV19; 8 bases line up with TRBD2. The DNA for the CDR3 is TGTGCCAGTAGTCCGGGACTAGTCAAATACGAGCAGTACTTC. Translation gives CASSPGLVKYEQYF.